What follows describes a single TCR beta chain. Its antigen specificity is not known. The record has no base qualities; no much larger clone is one base away. The CDR3 measures 14 amino acids from cysteine to phenylalanine. The read is trimmed to its CDR3 DNA, 42 bases read in frame from base 1. CDR1 and CDR2 are drawn from the germline V gene: KGHSH, LQKENI. Between the V and J ends, shortened by 8 bases and 1 base respectively, the junction contains 14 bases. This entry comes from a study of memory CD4+ T cells and cytomegalovirus serostatus (dated by TCRdb to about 2019). Regarding the complete study: The cohort included about 33 healthy adults from Belgium, of whom 9 were CMV seropositive and 24 were CMV seronegative. CD4+ memory TCRbeta repertoires of a Belgian cohort with known cytomegalovirus serostatus were sequenced in order to replicate a published TCR-based CMV serostatus classifier. The paper's findings and limits, for the study overall: The results were read as suggesting that the CMV-associated TCR signature is, for the most part, present in the CD4+ memory repertoire. On the Belgian cohort, the classifier based on the original framework reached a median bootstrapped AUC of 0.95, with a 95% CI of 0.76-1.00. Of fewer than 200 previously reported CMV-associated TCRbeta sequences, approximately 64 appeared in the CD4+ memory repertoires, each in one to five individuals. Only CD4+CD45RO+ memory cells were sequenced, in contrast to the original study, in which naive and memory CD4+ and CD8+ populations were covered. For predicting CMV serostatus, the median bootstrapped AUC was roughly 0.95 using the original framework and approximately 0.9 using a US-trained random forest.

Genomic DNA was extracted from sorted cells with the Quick-DNA Microprep Kit. TCRbeta DNA was amplified with the immunoSEQ hsTCRbeta kit following the manufacturer's protocol. An Illumina MiSeq instrument was used to sequence the TCRbeta libraries. In the authors' own workflow: Following removal of out-of-frame sequences, some 2,200,000 distinct TCRbeta sequences were retained, with an average of around 70,000 per individual. Two values were used to score each individual: the count of 150 to 200 previously reported CMV-associated TCRbeta sequences and the total count of productive distinct TCRbeta sequences. A beta-binomial model was reimplemented in Python, and scikit-learn random forests with default parameters were trained on data from the US cohort. Classifier performance on the Belgian cohort was reported as the median AUC with percentile confidence intervals calculated over 10,000 bootstrap iterations. Entries here come from immuneACCESS through TCRdb and include only in-frame sequences with V and J called. Some clones fail to appear in such tables; in the studies checked, an unresolved V gene covers under half of the shortfall, and the cause of the remainder is unknown. That table is the source of V, J and clone size, and D and trimming were worked out from the DNA. The sample contains 25,000 to 30,000 clones, 75% of them found a single time. More than 0.8% of the sample comes from the top ten.

A FACSAria II was used to sort memory CD4+ T cells, defined as single viable CD3+CD4+CD8-CD45RO+ cells. CMV serostatus was determined with a Roche Elecsys assay detecting serum IgG against CMV pp150, pp28, p38 and p52. Following thawing, total CD4+ T cells were enriched through positive selection using CD4 magnetic microbeads. The samples came from a different study that was designed specifically to examine the CD4+ T cell memory repertoire. Peripheral blood mononuclear cells were isolated and cryopreserved according to standard operating procedures, and serum was stored at -80 degrees C. Staining used CD3-PerCP (BW264/56), CD4-APC (RPA-T4), CD45RO-PE (UCHT1) and CD8-Pacific Orange (3B5) antibodies, with Sytox blue excluding non-viable cells.

Here the chain combines TRBV18 and TRBJ1-1; 6 matching bases give a weak D call of TRBD1. Sequences were obtained from memory CD4+ T cells from blood. The receptor was derived from an adult in good health and CMV-seronegative. CDR3 sequence: CASVLQGTNTEAFF. The DNA sequence is TGTGCCAGCGTCCTACAGGGAACGAACACTGAAGCTTTCTTT.